This entry lists 29 T cell receptor beta chains sequenced from one sample in a study of OX40 agonist ivuxolimab in advanced cancers. Data came from immunoSEQ multiplex PCR; TCRdb stores just in-frame clones and leaves some out. Among 25,000 to 30,000 clones listed, approximately 79% were seen once. Sequencing used CD4+ or CD8+ T cells sorted from blood, obtained in a trial of the OX40 agonist ivuxolimab. The receptors were sampled from an adult with an advanced solid tumor such as melanoma, head and neck, liver or kidney cancer.

Only a few counts were recorded for this clone. The rearrangement links TRBV28 to TRBJ1-2; D may be TRBD1 (6 bases). Germline V gives CDR1 MDHEN, CDR2 SYDVKM. V was pared by 3 bases and J by 2 bases, with 13 bases between. This CDR3 comprises 15 residues. Here the CDR3 reads CASSLSRGANYGYTF. The CDR3 bases are TGTGCCAGCAGTTTGTCTAGGGGGGCCAACTATGGCTACACCTTC.

The chain recombines TRBV7-9 with TRBJ2-5, with 7 nucleotides matching TRBD1. Per the germline V gene, CDR1 is SEHNR and CDR2 is FQNEAQ (reference sequence). V lost 4 bases to trimming and J lost 4 bases; unmatched junction nucleotides: 6. The length of the CDR3 is 14 residues. CDR3 sequence reads: CASSSTGKPETQYF. The CDR3 bases are TGTGCCAGCAGCTCGACAGGGAAACCAGAGACCCAGTACTTC.

This chain joins TRBV27 and TRBJ2-7; D unresolved. With 4 bases removed from V and 5 bases from J, the gap between germline ends came to 15 bases. Per the germline V gene, CDR1 is MNHEY and CDR2 is SMNVEV (reference sequence). The CDR3 has 14 residues. In DNA form, the CDR3 reads TGTGCCAGCAGTTACCCCGAGAACCTCAACGAGCAGTACTTC. Residues: CASSYPENLNEQYF.

This clone has a handful of counts. The chain joins TRBV19 to TRBJ1-1; 7 bases are shared with TRBD1. The CDR3 is 15 residues long. Germline V CDR1 and CDR2: LNHDA, SQIVND (reference sequence). The junction had 7 bases not matched to a gene; V was cut back by 6 bases and J by 0 bases. Written as DNA, the CDR3 is TGTGCCAGTAGGCTCCGGGACAGTATGAACACTGAAGCTTTCTTT. The encoded protein is CASRLRDSMNTEAFF.

CDR3 sequence reads: CASSYGDSGANVLTF. The DNA for the CDR3 is TGTGCCAGCAGTTATGGGGACTCTGGGGCCAACGTCCTGACTTTC. The chain couples TRBV6-5 to TRBJ2-6; no reliable D call. Germline values: CDR1 MNHEY, CDR2 SVGAGI. Trimming left V 3 bases short and J 0 bases short, with 6 bases between. The length of the CDR3 is 15 residues.

This clone was observed many times. The chain links TRBV6-4 to TRBJ2-3, with TRBD2 identical over 8 bases. Germline CDR1 is MRHNA and CDR2 is SNTAGT. V was pared by 3 bases and J by 2 bases, with 4 bases of the junction left unmatched. The CDR3 consists of 15 residues. The CDR3 region is CASSDIAGSTDTQYF. DNA for the CDR3: TGTGCCAGCAGTGATATAGCGGGGTCCACAGATACGCAGTATTTT.

This chain uses TRBV9 with TRBJ1-3; D is perhaps TRBD1 (6 bases). CDR1 SGDLS and CDR2 YYNGEE come from the germline V gene. Trimming left V 4 bases short and J 0 bases short, with 14 bases between. This CDR3 contains 16 residues. CDR3 nucleotide sequence: TGTGCCAGCAGCCCCCGGACAGTAGTCTCTGGAAACACCATATATTTT. Encoded protein: CASSPRTVVSGNTIYF.

CDR3: CASEQLAGDEQFF. CDR3 bases: TGTGCCAGCGAACAACTAGCGGGGGATGAGCAGTTCTTC. The V call is TRBV6-6, the J call TRBJ2-1, with 11 bases fitting TRBD2. The J segment lost 8 bases and the V segment lost 8 bases, leaving 5 bases of the junction unmatched. The CDR3 has 13 residues. CDR1 is MNHNY, CDR2 SVGAGI, per germline (reference sequence).

CDR3 sequence reads: CASSLAGRLNYEQYF. CDR3 coding DNA: TGTGCCAGCAGCTTGGCCGGACGACTAAACTACGAGCAGTACTTC. This chain joins TRBV5-6 and TRBJ2-7, with D possibly TRBD2 on 5 matching bases. This CDR3 contains 15 residues. The germline gives CDR1 SGHDT, CDR2 YYEEEE. V was shortened by 0 bases and J by 3 bases, with 13 bases between the two germline ends. Together with reference TRBV5-6 and TRBJ2-7, the CDR3 gives the full variable domain: DAGVTQSPTHLIKTRGQQVTLRCSPKSGHDTVSWYQQALGQGPQFIFQYYEEEERQRGNFPDRFSGHQFPNYSSELNVNALLLGDSALYLCASSLAGRLNYEQYFGPGTRLTVT.

This rearrangement joins TRBV6-6 to TRBJ2-5; D is possibly TRBD2 (6 bases). V lost 3 bases and J 0 bases, leaving 11 bases between the germline ends. Germline CDR1 is MNHNY and CDR2 is SVGAGI (reference sequence). The CDR3 has 15 amino acids. This CDR3 is CASSYWWGDQETQYF. The CDR3 region has the DNA TGTGCCAGCAGTTATTGGTGGGGGGACCAAGAGACCCAGTACTTC.

The chain couples TRBV4-1 to TRBJ2-3; D possibly uses TRBD1 or TRBD2 (5 bases each). V lost 0 bases and J lost 4, with 8 bases in between. This CDR3 contains 14 residues. Germline values: CDR1 MGHRA, CDR2 YSYEKL. CDR3 residues: CASSQDPGPDTQYF. The DNA of the CDR3 is TGCGCCAGCAGCCAAGACCCGGGACCAGATACGCAGTATTTT.

This clone was found once. The rearrangement joins TRBV9 to TRBJ2-7, with a weak D call TRBD2 (5 bases). The CDR3 length is 14 residues. Trimming cost V 0 bases and J 3 bases, with 10 bases left between them. Germline assignment: CDR1 SGDLS and CDR2 YYNGEE. The DNA for the CDR3 is TGTGCCAGCAGCGTAGTACCGGGAAACTACGAGCAGTACTTC. As protein: CASSVVPGNYEQYF.

V is TRBV5-4 and J is TRBJ1-5; D gene ambiguous. CDR1 and CDR2 (germline): SGHNT, YYREEE (reference sequence). The CDR3 covers 15 residues. The germline V and J ends were trimmed by 4 bases and 5 bases, with 16 bases remaining between them. The CDR3 reads CASSEGTGLDQPQHF. CDR3 nucleotides: TGTGCCAGCAGCGAAGGAACGGGGTTGGATCAGCCCCAGCATTTT.

The chain combines TRBV5-1 with TRBJ2-6, with D unresolved. V was clipped by 2 bases and J by 4 bases, with 1 base between them. The germline V gene encodes CDR1 SGHRS and CDR2 YFSETQ. CDR3 length: 12 residues. CDR3 protein: CASSLGANVLTF. CDR3 in DNA: TGCGCCAGCAGCTTAGGGGCCAACGTCCTGACTTTC.

The V and J genes are TRBV7-8 and TRBJ2-5; tentative D call: TRBD1 (6 bases). The V and J ends lost 5 bases and 0 bases respectively, with 16 bases between them. This CDR3 has 16 amino acids. CDR1 is SGHVS, CDR2 FQNEAQ, per germline. The CDR3 is CASSPRQATYQETQYF. The CDR3 DNA is TGTGCCAGCAGCCCTAGACAGGCAACTTACCAAGAGACCCAGTACTTC.

This clone was seen only a few times. The V and J genes are TRBV2 and TRBJ2-5; 8 positions agree with TRBD1. V lost 6 bases and J lost 4; bases outside the gene matches: 10. Germline V gene data show CDR1 as SNHLY and CDR2 as FYNNEI. CDR3 length equals 15 residues. The CDR3 bases are TGTGCCAGCAGAGAACCGACAGGGGATGGAGAGACCCAGTACTTC. It is translated as CASREPTGDGETQYF.

The chain couples TRBV11-2 to TRBJ2-7; D remains ambiguous. This CDR3 comprises 15 residues. CDR1 is SGHAT, CDR2 FQNNGV, per germline. V was clipped by 4 bases and J by 4 bases, with 17 bases between them. The CDR3 sequence is CASSSRAFSQYEQYF. CDR3 nucleotides: TGTGCCAGCAGCTCACGGGCCTTTTCCCAATACGAGCAGTACTTC.

This clone was counted between two and nine times. This rearrangement joins TRBV13 to TRBJ1-1, with D uncertain. With 5 bases removed from V and 4 bases from J, the gap between germline ends came to 11 bases. Germline V gene sequence: CDR1 PRHDT, CDR2 FYEKMQ (reference sequence). CDR3 length equals 13 residues. The CDR3 is CASSPGRRTEAFF. DNA for the CDR3: TGTGCCAGCAGCCCGGGGAGGCGCACTGAAGCTTTCTTT.

This clone has just a few counts. V gene TRBV6-5 combines with J gene TRBJ2-5; D assignment may be TRBD1 or TRBD2 (5 bases each). The CDR3 has 15 amino acids. V gave up 2 bases and J gave up 3 bases, with 13 bases separating them. Per the germline V gene, CDR1 is MNHEY and CDR2 is SVGAGI. CDR3 in DNA: TGTGCCAGCAGTTACACGGGGCAGGGAGAAGAGACCCAGTACTTC. Its protein product is CASSYTGQGEETQYF.

This clone has only one observation. The CDR3 spells CASRAGFTNQPQHF. The CDR3 region has the DNA TGTGCCAGCAGAGCAGGGTTTACCAATCAGCCCCAGCATTTT. The genes are TRBV27 and TRBJ1-5; D might be TRBD1 (5 bases). V dropped 6 bases and J dropped 3 bases, with 12 bases sitting between them. This CDR3 region has 14 residues. Germline V gene data show CDR1 as MNHEY and CDR2 as SMNVEV (reference sequence).

The rearrangement uses TRBV6-5 and TRBJ1-2; D is unclear. With 7 bases removed from V and 8 bases from J, the gap between germline ends came to 11 bases. Germline V gene data show CDR1 as MNHEY and CDR2 as SVGAGI. The CDR3 spans 11 residues. The CDR3 sequence is CASNRFRGYTF. The CDR3, as DNA: TGTGCCAGCAATCGATTTCGGGGCTACACCTTC.

CDR3 sequence (DNA): TGTGCCAGCAGCGCGTCTTCTCTGACAGGCGTCGAGCAGTACTTC. Protein product: CASSASSLTGVEQYF. The rearrangement uses TRBV9 and TRBJ2-7; maybe TRBD1 (6 bases). Per germline, CDR1 SGDLS and CDR2 YYNGEE. V shed 3 bases and J shed 6 bases, with 19 bases lying between them. The CDR3 covers 15 residues.

The chain uses TRBV28 and TRBJ2-7, with D maybe TRBD2 (5 bases). The germline V gene has CDR1 MDHEN and CDR2 SYDVKM. CDR3 size: 17 residues. V shed 6 bases and J shed 0 bases, with 21 bases lying between them. CDR3 nucleotide sequence: TGTGCCAGCAGGCCCCCGGGGTCGATCAAGAGCTCCTACGAGCAGTACTTC. It codes for CASRPPGSIKSSYEQYF. The full variable domain, with the rest looked up from reference TRBV28 and TRBJ2-7, is DVKVTQSSRYLVKRTGEKVFLECVQDMDHENMFWYRQDPGLGLRLIYFSYDVKMKEKGDIPEGYSVSREKKERFSLILESASTNQTSMYLCASRPPGSIKSSYEQYFGPGTRLTVT.

The sample holds a few counts of this clone. The chain uses TRBV15 and TRBJ1-2, with a possible D match to TRBD1 (6 bases). Germline loops: CDR1 LNHNV, CDR2 YYDKDF (reference sequence). The CDR3 has 17 residues. Trimming took off 0 bases at V and 5 bases at J, with 19 bases between the two ends. The CDR3 spells CATSRDWGLTGDYGYTF. CDR3 nucleotides: TGTGCCACCAGCAGAGATTGGGGGCTGACAGGTGATTATGGCTACACCTTC.

The count of this clone is one. This sequence joins TRBV14 and TRBJ2-2, with TRBD1 matching over 9 bases. Losses at the gene ends were 5 bases for V and 7 bases for J; bases not matched to a gene: 5. This CDR3 has 14 amino acids. Germline V gene data show CDR1 as SGHDN and CDR2 as FVKESK. CDR3 amino acids: CASSSTGGIGELFF. The DNA for the CDR3 is TGTGCCAGCAGCTCGACAGGGGGTATCGGGGAGCTGTTTTTT. Looking up the rest from reference TRBV14 and TRBJ2-2 gives the full variable domain: EAGVTQFPSHSVIEKGQTVTLRCDPISGHDNLYWYRRVMGKEIKFLLHFVKESKQDESGMPNNRFLAERTGGTYSTLKVQPAELEDSGVYFCASSSTGGIGELFFGEGSRLTVL.

This sequence joins TRBV7-6 and TRBJ2-7, with a possible D match to TRBD1 (5 bases). Germline loops: CDR1 SGHVS, CDR2 FNYEAQ. V was trimmed by 2 bases and J by 7 bases, leaving 21 bases between them. The CDR3 runs to 16 residues. The CDR3 protein is CASSLLQEEQGEEQYF. The DNA of the CDR3 is TGTGCCAGCAGCTTACTCCAAGAGGAGCAAGGGGAAGAGCAGTACTTC.

CDR3 nucleotide sequence: TGTGCCAGCAGCTTGTGGGCAGGTTGGACGAACTATGGCTACACCTTC. Translation gives CASSLWAGWTNYGYTF. The chain recombines TRBV5-4 with TRBJ1-2; D not resolved. The germline V gene encodes CDR1 SGHNT and CDR2 YYREEE (reference sequence). The CDR3 extends over 16 amino acids. With 1 base removed from V and 2 bases from J, the gap between germline ends came to 15 bases.

This chain joins TRBV7-9 and TRBJ1-4, with unresolved D. Germline CDR1 SEHNR, CDR2 FQNEAQ (reference sequence). Between the trimmed V and J ends, which lost 4 bases and 0 bases, there was a span of 12 bases. CDR3 length equals 16 residues. In DNA, the CDR3 is TGTGCCAGCAGCTCTAACCCCGGGACAACTAATGAAAAACTGTTTTTT. It codes for CASSSNPGTTNEKLFF. The full variable domain, rest sourced from reference TRBV7-9 and TRBJ1-4, is DTGVSQNPRHKITKRGQNVTFRCDPISEHNRLYWYRQTLGQGPEFLTYFQNEAQLEKSRLLSDRFSAERPKGSFSTLEIQRTEQGDSAMYLCASSSNPGTTNEKLFFGSGTQLSVL.

The genes are TRBV13 and TRBJ2-7; D is unclear. Germline lookup yields CDR1 PRHDT and CDR2 FYEKMQ (reference sequence). Trimming stripped 4 bases from V and 7 bases from J, with 11 bases between. The CDR3 covers 12 residues. The CDR3 is CASSSPVGEQYF. CDR3 bases: TGTGCCAGCAGCTCCCCGGTGGGGGAGCAGTACTTC.